The TCR beta chain under discussion was sequenced for a study of blood T cell repertoires in COVID-19. As for the study in general: The samples span acute and convalescent COVID-19 from the United States, Italy and Spain. PBMCs, B-cell-depleted T cells, or T cells provided the cDNA or gDNA that made up the material.

Points on this clone: The same CDR3 also results from other DNA sequences found in this sample.

Authors' processing steps: Amplification with reference gene primers provided the estimates of nucleated cell counts. Profiling relied on immunoSEQ multiplex PCR, and the TCRdb table lists in-frame clones only, not all of them. From that table come the V and J calls and clone size; the DNA was used to work out D and trimming. This sample yields roughly 390,000 clones, of which less than 85% are seen a single time; roughly 3.9% belongs to the top ten. Sequencing was performed on peripheral blood. The TCR comes from a woman younger than 30 with acute or convalescent COVID-19.

The CDR3 coding sequence is TGTGCCAGCAGCGTAGAGGGCGGGAGTTCCTACGAGCAGTACTTC. As protein: CASSVEGGSSYEQYF. V is TRBV9 and J is TRBJ2-7, with 7 bases that match TRBD2. The CDR3 is 15 amino acids. Trimming at V came to 0 bases and at J to 1 base, leaving 4 bases not matched to a gene. Per the germline V gene, CDR1 is SGDLS and CDR2 is YYNGEE.